This TCR beta chain was captured in a study of blood T cell repertoires in COVID-19. Study in general: The United States, Italy and Spain supplied acute and convalescent COVID-19 samples. T cells, B-cell-depleted T cells, or PBMCs provided the cDNA or gDNA that served as material.

The CDR3 has 15 residues. CDR1 SGDLS and CDR2 YYNGEE come from the germline V gene. V was trimmed by 0 bases and J by 6 bases, leaving 14 bases between them. Original data processing: From reference gene primer amplification, estimates of nucleated cell counts were derived. The protocol was immunoSEQ multiplex PCR, while the TCRdb copy is restricted to in-frame clones and leaves out a portion. That table gives V, J and clone size, and the DNA gave D and trimming. Of more than 95,000 clones in the sample, 80% to 90% are singletons; the top ten hold more than 4.5%. The specimen was peripheral blood. The receptor was derived from a man aged 60 to 69 with acute or convalescent COVID-19. The chain is built from TRBV9 and TRBJ2-3; D is uncertain. CDR3 amino acids: CASSVGASSSDTQYF. The CDR3 DNA reads TGTGCCAGCAGCGTAGGGGCCTCCTCCTCCGATACGCAGTATTTT.